This T cell receptor beta chain came from a study of siplizumab effects on memory and regulatory T cells (dated by TCRdb to between 2018 and 2021). General notes on the study: The effect of the anti-CD2 antibody siplizumab on alloreactive T-cell subsets was examined in allogeneic mixed lymphocyte reactions constructed from human PBMCs.

Sorted unstimulated T cells, along with proliferating T cells recovered from mixed lymphocyte reactions, underwent TCRbeta CDR3 sequencing. Fresh whole blood from some eleven HLA-typed healthy donors was used to isolate PBMCs. To map where alloreactive clones came from, unstimulated CD4+ non-regulatory T cells were FACS-sorted. Overall study outcomes, separate from this receptor: Of the alloreactive CD4+ clones that could be mapped, the Treg-derived share averaged about 63% with siplizumab compared with 26.9% in control reactions. The suppressive function of proliferating Tregs from siplizumab cultures was not functionally confirmed. The cumulative frequency of alloreactive sequences that could be traced back to unstimulated CD4+ memory T cells was significantly reduced by siplizumab. Roughly 80-96% of proliferating CD4+ or CD8+ clones could not be assigned a naive or memory phenotype. Compared with memory T cells, unstimulated naive T cells appeared more diverse, and naive cells seemed to make a substantial contribution to the alloresponse. Because sequences below about 10^-5 frequency were poorly captured, only a minor fraction of alloreactive clones could be mapped to unstimulated subsets.

For this clone: There is no known antigen for this receptor. Per-nucleotide qualities are absent, and no much larger clonotype sits a single base away.

Libraries were made using the immunoSEQ multiplex PCR assay. Each sample had some 94,000 TCR templates assayed by the deep sequencing platform. Genomic DNA extracted from sorted T cells was used for TCRbeta CDR3 sequencing. In the authors' own workflow: The R programming language was used for clonal analysis of TCRbeta CDR3 data. Unstimulated samples were compared with post-reaction CFSE-low samples to define alloreactive CD4+ and CD8+ clones. Regulatory or non-regulatory origin was assigned to alloreactive CD4+ clones by matching of sequences to sorted unstimulated Treg and non-Treg repertoires. Held by TCRdb, this immuneACCESS table contains in-frame sequences only and omits some clones. Under half of the omission traces to an unresolved V gene where checked; the cause of the rest is unknown. The V and J calls and clone size come from that table; D and trimming were worked out from the DNA. The sample table contains under 110,000 clones; only one count was recorded for around 90% of them. 12% of the sample rests with the top ten.

CDR1 and CDR2 are read off the germline V gene as MNHNS and SASEGT. From its cysteine to its phenylalanine, the CDR3 spans 15 amino acids. Left in the record is the CDR3 DNA by itself, 45 bases read in frame from the first base. The germline V and J ends show losses of 5 bases and 4 bases respectively, and no gene match explains 5 bases of the junction. Sequences were obtained from non-Treg CD4+ T cells sorted from blood. The sample's cell subset or site label is to be understood as: FACS-sorted unstimulated CD4+ non-regulatory T cells. The sequence was obtained from a human donor in good health. The chain is encoded by TRBV6-1 joined to TRBJ2-6; TRBD1 lines up with 7 middle nucleotides. At the DNA level, the sequence is TGTGCCAGCAGTCGAGACAGGGCCGGGGCCAACGTCCTGACTTTC. This gives the protein CASSRDRAGANVLTF.